This T cell receptor beta chain was captured in a study of beta chain features in type 1 diabetes. This CDR3 contains 15 residues. In germline, CDR1 is LGHNA, CDR2 YSLEER. The junction had 12 bases not matched to a gene; V was cut back by 3 bases and J by 10 bases. General study points: TCRB repertoires of naive, central memory and Treg cells appeared more similar among patients than among healthy donors. All four CD4+ subsets of Type 1 diabetes patients contained TCRB CDR3s that were moderately but significantly shorter.

In this sample, this clone turned up a few times. Its antigen remains unknown. As every portion of the isolated RNA was reverse transcribed, the sequencing read expressed TCRB transcripts. Here immunoSEQ multiplex PCR was the method, and the copy in TCRdb shows in-frame clones only, minus some. The repertoire holds about 660,000 clones, with about 14% as singletons. Sorting with CD45RO/CCR7/CD25/CD127/CD95/CD27 yielded naive, central memory, regulatory and stem-like memory CD4+ cells. The sequence derives from a man aged 18 to 30 with type 1 diabetes. Sequenced material: naive CD4+ T cells from blood. This chain links TRBV4-3 with TRBJ2-1; the match to TRBD1 covers 7 bases. CDR3 sequence (DNA): TGCGCCAGCAGCCAGCGACAGGGTCTCCTCGGGGAGCAGTTCTTC. It translates to CASSQRQGLLGEQFF.